Shown below are 9 T cell receptor beta chains from a single sample sequenced in a study of T cell repertoires in cytomegalovirus infection. One entry per CDR3 protein, called by TCRdb with MiXCR from the reads. This table holds around 230,000 distinct CDR3 sequences, 6% to 8% found once. Sample: PBMCs. These TCRs come from a human donor in good health (CMV status not recorded). Some clones in this sample may be carry-over from other donors' samples.

The sample holds many counts of this clonotype. The rearrangement links TRBV20-1 to TRBJ1-2; 8 nucleotides agree with TRBD1. Trimming took 4 bases from V and 0 from J; bases not matched to a gene: 7. The CDR3 is 15 amino acids. Germline lookup yields CDR1 DFQATT and CDR2 SNEGSKA (reference sequence). This chain's CDR3 is CSATGTGEPNYGYTF. As DNA, the CDR3 is TGCAGTGCTACTGGGACAGGCGAACCTAACTATGGCTACACCTTC.

This clonotype was seen ten or more times. V and J are TRBV11-2 and TRBJ1-6; 7 bases are a match to TRBD1. The CDR3 is 13 amino acids. The ends lost 2 bases at V and 9 bases at J; junction bases unmatched: 1. CDR1 is SGHAT and CDR2 is FQNNGV in the germline V gene. In DNA, the CDR3 is TGTGCCAGCAGCTTAACAGGGGCTTCACCCCTCCACTTT. Encoded protein: CASSLTGASPLHF.

This clonotype was seen repeatedly, ten times or more. This chain joins TRBV30 and TRBJ2-2; D is unresolved. Trimming pared 0 bases from V and 0 bases from J, leaving 5 bases between. The germline V gene has CDR1 GTSNPN and CDR2 SVGIG (reference sequence). CDR3 length: 14 amino acids. The CDR3 spells CAWSVGTNTGELFF. The CDR3 bases are TGTGCCTGGAGTGTAGGTACGAACACCGGGGAGCTGTTTTTT.

This clonotype was detected many times. This chain joins TRBV12-3 or TRBV12-4 and TRBJ2-5, with 10 bases lining up with TRBD1. V lost 6 bases, J lost 4 bases, and 11 bases stayed unmatched. The CDR3 runs to 16 residues. CDR3 sequence (DNA): TGTGCCAGCAGGAAAAGACAGGGGGCGGAACGAGAGACCCAGTACTTC. It specifies CASRKRQGAERETQYF.

This clonotype came up many times. V is TRBV29-1 and J is TRBJ1-1; D might be TRBD1 (5 bases). CDR3 length: 13 amino acids. Trimming took 5 bases from V and 0 from J, leaving 10 bases between them. CDR1 SQVTM and CDR2 ANQGSEA come from the germline V gene. The CDR3 is CSVHGTMNTEAFF. The DNA of the CDR3 is TGCAGCGTTCATGGGACCATGAACACTGAAGCTTTCTTT.

This clonotype was seen at least ten times. The V call is TRBV20-1, the J call TRBJ2-1; D uncertain. V shed 6 bases and J shed 2 bases, with 8 bases lying between them. Germline-derived CDR1 and CDR2 are DFQATT and SNEGSKA (reference sequence). The CDR3 extends over 12 amino acids. This CDR3 is CSAQDAYNEQFF. For the CDR3, the DNA is TGCAGTGCCCAGGACGCCTACAATGAGCAGTTCTTC.

In this sample, this clonotype turned up many times. At one boundary the junction diverges from the germline segment, which might be a read error. The chain has TRBV7-9 and TRBJ1-2, with D possibly TRBD1 on 5 matching bases. The CDR3 contains 13 residues. Germline loops: CDR1 SEHNR, CDR2 FQNEAQ (reference sequence). The CDR3 reads CASSLAQALVYTF. Here the CDR3 DNA reads TGTGCCAGCAGCCTAGCACAGGCCCTCGTCTACACCTTC. Full variable domain (rest looked up from reference TRBV7-9 and TRBJ1-2): DTGVSQNPRHKITKRGQNVTFRCDPISEHNRLYWYRQTLGQGPEFLTYFQNEAQLEKSRLLSDRFSAERPKGSFSTLEIQRTEQGDSAMYLCASSLAQALVYTFGSGTRLTVV.

This clonotype was observed at least ten times. The chain joins TRBV28 to TRBJ2-1; D is unclear. Trimming stripped 5 bases from V and 12 bases from J, with 11 bases between. This CDR3 has 11 amino acids. Germline-derived CDR1 and CDR2 are MDHEN and SYDVKM. CDR3: CASSPPPGQFF. The CDR3 DNA reads as TGTGCCAGCAGTCCTCCCCCCGGGCAGTTCTTC.

This clonotype was recorded at least ten times. The rearrangement uses TRBV7-2 and TRBJ1-6; perhaps TRBD1 as D (5 bases). The germline V gene encodes CDR1 SGHTA and CDR2 FQGNSA. The germline V and J ends were trimmed by 4 bases and 10 bases, with 20 bases remaining between them. The CDR3 runs to 16 residues. The CDR3 reads CASSYWGWQGDSPLHF. The CDR3 coding sequence is TGTGCCAGCAGCTATTGGGGCTGGCAGGGCGACTCACCCCTCCACTTT.